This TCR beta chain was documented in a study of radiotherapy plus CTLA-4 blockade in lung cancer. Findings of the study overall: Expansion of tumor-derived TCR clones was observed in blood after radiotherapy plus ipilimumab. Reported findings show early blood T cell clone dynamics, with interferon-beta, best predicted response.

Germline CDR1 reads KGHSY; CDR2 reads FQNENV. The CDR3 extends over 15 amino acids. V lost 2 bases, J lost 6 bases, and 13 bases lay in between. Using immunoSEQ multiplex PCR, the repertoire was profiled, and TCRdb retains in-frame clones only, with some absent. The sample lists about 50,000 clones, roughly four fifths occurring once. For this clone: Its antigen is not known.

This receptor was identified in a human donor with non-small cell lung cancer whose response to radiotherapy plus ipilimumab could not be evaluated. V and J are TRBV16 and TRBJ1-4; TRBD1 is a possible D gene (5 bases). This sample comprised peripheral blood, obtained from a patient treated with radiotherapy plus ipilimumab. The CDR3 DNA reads TGTGCCAGCAGCCAAACGGGGGATCGTTATGAAAAACTGTTTTTT. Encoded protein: CASSQTGDRYEKLFF.